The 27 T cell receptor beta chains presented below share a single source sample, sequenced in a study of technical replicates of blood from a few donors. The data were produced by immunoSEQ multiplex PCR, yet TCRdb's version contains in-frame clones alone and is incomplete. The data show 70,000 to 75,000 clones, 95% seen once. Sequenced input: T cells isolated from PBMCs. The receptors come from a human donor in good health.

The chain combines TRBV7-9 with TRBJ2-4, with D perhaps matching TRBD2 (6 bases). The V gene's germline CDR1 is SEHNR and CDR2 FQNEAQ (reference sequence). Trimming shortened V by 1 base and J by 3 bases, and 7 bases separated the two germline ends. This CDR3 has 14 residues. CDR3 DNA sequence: TGTGCCAGCAGCTTAGGCGGGGACAAAAACATTCAGTACTTC. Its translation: CASSLGGDKNIQYF.

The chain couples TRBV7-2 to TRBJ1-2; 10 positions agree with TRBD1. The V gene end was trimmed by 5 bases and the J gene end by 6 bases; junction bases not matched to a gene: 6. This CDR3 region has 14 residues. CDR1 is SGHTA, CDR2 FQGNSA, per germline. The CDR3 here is CASSLGTGADGYTF. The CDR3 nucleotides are TGTGCCAGCAGCCTGGGGACAGGGGCGGATGGCTACACCTTC.

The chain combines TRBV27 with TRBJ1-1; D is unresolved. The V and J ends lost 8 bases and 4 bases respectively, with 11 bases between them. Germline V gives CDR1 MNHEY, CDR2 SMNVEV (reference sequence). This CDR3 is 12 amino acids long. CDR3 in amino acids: CASRRPGTEAFF. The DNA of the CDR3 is TGTGCCAGCCGACGGCCGGGCACTGAAGCTTTCTTT.

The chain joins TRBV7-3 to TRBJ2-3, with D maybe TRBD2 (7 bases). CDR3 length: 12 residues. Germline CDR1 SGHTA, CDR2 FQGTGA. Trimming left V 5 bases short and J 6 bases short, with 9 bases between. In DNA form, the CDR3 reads TGTGCCAGCAGCACGGGGGGCGATACGCAGTATTTT. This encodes CASSTGGDTQYF.

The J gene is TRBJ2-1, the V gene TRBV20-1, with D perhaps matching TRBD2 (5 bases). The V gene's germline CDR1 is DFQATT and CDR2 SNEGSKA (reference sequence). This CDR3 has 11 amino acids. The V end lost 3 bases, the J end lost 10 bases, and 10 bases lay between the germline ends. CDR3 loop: CSARRAVEQFF. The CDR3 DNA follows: TGCAGTGCTAGGCGGGCTGTGGAGCAGTTCTTC.

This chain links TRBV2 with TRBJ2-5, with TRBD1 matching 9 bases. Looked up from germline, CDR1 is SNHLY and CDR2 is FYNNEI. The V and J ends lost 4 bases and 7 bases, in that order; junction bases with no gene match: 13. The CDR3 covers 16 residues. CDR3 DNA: TGTGCCAGCAGTGGAGAACAGGGGGCGCTTTCTTCGACCCAGTACTTC. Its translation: CASSGEQGALSSTQYF. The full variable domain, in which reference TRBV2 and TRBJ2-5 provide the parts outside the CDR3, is EPEVTQTPSHQVTQMGQEVILRCVPISNHLYFYWYRQILGQKVEFLVSFYNNEISEKSEIFDDQFSVERPDGSNFTLKIRSTKLEDSAMYFCASSGEQGALSSTQYFGPGTRLLVL.

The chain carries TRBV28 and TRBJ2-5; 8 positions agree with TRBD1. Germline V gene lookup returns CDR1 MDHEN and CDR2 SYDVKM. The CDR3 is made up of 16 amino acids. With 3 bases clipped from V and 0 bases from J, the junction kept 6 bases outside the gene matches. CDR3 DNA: TGTGCCAGCAGTTTTCAGGGGGCGGAGGACCAAGAGACCCAGTACTTC. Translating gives CASSFQGAEDQETQYF.

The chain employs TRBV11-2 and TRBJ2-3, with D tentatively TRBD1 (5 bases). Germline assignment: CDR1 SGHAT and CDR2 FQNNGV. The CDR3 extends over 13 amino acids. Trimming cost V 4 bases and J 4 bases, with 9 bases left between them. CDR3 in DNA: TGTGCCAGCAGCTCCCTAGGGGCAGATACGCAGTATTTT. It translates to CASSSLGADTQYF.

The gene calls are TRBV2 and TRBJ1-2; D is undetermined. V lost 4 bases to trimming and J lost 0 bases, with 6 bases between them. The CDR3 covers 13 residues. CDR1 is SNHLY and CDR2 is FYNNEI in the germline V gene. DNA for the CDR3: TGTGCCAGCAGTGTGGCCACTAACTATGGCTACACCTTC. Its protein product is CASSVATNYGYTF.

The DNA for the CDR3 is TGTGCCAGCAGTTTATCTCTGGGTAGCGGGGGGAATGAGCAGTTCTTC. This sequence encodes CASSLSLGSGGNEQFF. This sequence joins TRBV28 and TRBJ2-1; 10 bases map to TRBD2. CDR3 length: 16 residues. The germline gives CDR1 MDHEN, CDR2 SYDVKM. V trimming: 1 base; J trimming: 7 bases; junction bases outside the gene matches: 7.

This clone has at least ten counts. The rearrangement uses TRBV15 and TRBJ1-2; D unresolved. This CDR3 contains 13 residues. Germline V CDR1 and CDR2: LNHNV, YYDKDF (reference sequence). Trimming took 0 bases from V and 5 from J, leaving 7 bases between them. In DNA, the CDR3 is TGTGCCACCAGCAGAGATAGATCGTATGGCTACACCTTC. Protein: CATSRDRSYGYTF.

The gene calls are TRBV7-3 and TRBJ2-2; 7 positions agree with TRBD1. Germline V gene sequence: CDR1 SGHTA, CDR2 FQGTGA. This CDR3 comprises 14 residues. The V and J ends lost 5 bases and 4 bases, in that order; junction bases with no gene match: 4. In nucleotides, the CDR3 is TGTGCCAGCAGCCCGGGACAGCCCACCGGGGAGCTGTTTTTT. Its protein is CASSPGQPTGELFF.

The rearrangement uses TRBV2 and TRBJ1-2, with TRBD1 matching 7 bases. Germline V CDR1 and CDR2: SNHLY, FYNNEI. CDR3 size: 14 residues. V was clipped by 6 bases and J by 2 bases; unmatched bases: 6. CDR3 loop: CASRTTGINYGYTF. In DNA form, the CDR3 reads TGTGCCAGCAGAACGACAGGGATCAACTATGGCTACACCTTC.

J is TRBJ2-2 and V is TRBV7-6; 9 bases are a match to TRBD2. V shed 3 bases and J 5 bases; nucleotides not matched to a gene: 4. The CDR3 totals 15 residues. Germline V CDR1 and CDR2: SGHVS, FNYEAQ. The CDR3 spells CASSFSGSKTGELFF. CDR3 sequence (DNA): TGTGCCAGCAGCTTTAGCGGGAGTAAAACCGGGGAGCTGTTTTTT.

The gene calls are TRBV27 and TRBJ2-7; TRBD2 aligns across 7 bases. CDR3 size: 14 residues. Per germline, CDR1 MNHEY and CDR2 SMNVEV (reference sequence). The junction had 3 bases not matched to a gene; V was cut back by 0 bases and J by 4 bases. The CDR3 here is CASSLSGGTYEQYF. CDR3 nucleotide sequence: TGTGCCAGCAGTTTATCGGGAGGGACTTACGAGCAGTACTTC.

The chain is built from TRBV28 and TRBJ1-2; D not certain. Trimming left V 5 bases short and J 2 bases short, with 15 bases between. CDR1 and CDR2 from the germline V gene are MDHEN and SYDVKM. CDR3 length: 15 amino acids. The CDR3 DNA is TGTGCCAGCAGTCCCCACCTAGGAGCGAACTATGGCTACACCTTC. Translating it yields CASSPHLGANYGYTF.

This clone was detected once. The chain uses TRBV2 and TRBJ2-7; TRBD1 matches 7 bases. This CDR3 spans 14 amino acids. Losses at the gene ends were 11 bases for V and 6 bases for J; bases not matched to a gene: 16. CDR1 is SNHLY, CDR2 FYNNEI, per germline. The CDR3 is CAGDREEGTTEQYF. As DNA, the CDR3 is TGTGCCGGTGACAGGGAAGAAGGTACCACCGAGCAGTACTTC. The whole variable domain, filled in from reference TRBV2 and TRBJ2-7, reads EPEVTQTPSHQVTQMGQEVILRCVPISNHLYFYWYRQILGQKVEFLVSFYNNEISEKSEIFDDQFSVERPDGSNFTLKIRSTKLEDSAMYFCAGDREEGTTEQYFGPGTRLTVT.

The CDR3: CSVSPSGGRDTQYF. CDR3 DNA sequence: TGCAGCGTCAGCCCTAGCGGGGGAAGAGATACGCAGTATTTT. The rearrangement uses TRBV29-1 and TRBJ2-3, with 10 bases lining up with TRBD2. The CDR3 has 14 amino acids. Germline loops: CDR1 SQVTM, CDR2 ANQGSEA. J lost 5 bases, V lost 6 bases, and 8 bases had no gene match.

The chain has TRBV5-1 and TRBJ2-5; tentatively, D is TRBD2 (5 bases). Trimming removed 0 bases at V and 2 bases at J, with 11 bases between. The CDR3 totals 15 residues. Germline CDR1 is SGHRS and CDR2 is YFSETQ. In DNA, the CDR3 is TGCGCCAGCAGCTTGGCCTCGGACTTACAAGAGACCCAGTACTTC. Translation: CASSLASDLQETQYF.

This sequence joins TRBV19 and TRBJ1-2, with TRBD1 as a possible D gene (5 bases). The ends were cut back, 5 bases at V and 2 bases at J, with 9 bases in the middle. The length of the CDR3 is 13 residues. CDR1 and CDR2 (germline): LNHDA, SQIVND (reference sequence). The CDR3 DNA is TGTGCCAGTAGTGTCCAGGGAAACTATGGCTACACCTTC. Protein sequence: CASSVQGNYGYTF.

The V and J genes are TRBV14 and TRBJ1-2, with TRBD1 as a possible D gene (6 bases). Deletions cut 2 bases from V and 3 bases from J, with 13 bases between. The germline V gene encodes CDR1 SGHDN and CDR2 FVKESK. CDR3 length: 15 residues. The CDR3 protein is CASSQRRQDHYGYTF. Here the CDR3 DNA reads TGTGCCAGCAGCCAACGCAGACAGGACCACTATGGCTACACCTTC. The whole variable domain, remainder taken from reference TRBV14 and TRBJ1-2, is EAGVTQFPSHSVIEKGQTVTLRCDPISGHDNLYWYRRVMGKEIKFLLHFVKESKQDESGMPNNRFLAERTGGTYSTLKVQPAELEDSGVYFCASSQRRQDHYGYTFGSGTRLTVV.

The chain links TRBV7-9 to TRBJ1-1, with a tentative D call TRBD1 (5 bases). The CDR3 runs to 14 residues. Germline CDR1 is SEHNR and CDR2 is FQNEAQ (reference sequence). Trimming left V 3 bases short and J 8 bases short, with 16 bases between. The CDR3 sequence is CASSFGQNNNEAFF. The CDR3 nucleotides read TGTGCCAGCAGCTTTGGACAAAATAATAACGAAGCTTTCTTT.

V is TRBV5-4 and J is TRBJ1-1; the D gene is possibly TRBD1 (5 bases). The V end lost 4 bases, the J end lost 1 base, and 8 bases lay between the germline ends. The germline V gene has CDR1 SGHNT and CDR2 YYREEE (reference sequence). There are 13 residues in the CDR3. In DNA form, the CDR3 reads TGTGCCAGCAGCCATGGACAGAACACTGAAGCTTTCTTT. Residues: CASSHGQNTEAFF.

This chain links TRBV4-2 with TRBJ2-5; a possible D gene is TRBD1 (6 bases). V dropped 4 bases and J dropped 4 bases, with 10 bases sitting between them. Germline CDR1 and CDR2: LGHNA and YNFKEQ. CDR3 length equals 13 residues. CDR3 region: CASSPQGGETQYF. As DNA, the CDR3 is TGTGCCAGCAGCCCGCAAGGGGGAGAGACCCAGTACTTC.

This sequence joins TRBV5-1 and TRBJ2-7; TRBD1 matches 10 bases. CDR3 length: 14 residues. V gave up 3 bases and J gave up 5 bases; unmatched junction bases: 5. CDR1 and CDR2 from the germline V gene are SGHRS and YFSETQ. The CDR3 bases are TGCGCCAGCAGCTGGACCGGGACAGGGGACGAGCAGTACTTC. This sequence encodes CASSWTGTGDEQYF.

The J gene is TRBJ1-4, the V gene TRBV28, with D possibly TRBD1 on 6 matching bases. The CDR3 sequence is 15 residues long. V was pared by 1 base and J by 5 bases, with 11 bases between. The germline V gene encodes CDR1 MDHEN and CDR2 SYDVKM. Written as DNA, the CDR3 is TGTGCCAGCAGTTTATCCCTCGACAGGAATGAAAAACTGTTTTTT. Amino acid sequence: CASSLSLDRNEKLFF.

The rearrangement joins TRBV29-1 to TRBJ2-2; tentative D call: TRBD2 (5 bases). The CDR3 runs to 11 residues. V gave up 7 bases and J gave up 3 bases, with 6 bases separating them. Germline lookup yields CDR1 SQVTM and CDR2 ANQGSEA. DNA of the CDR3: TGCAGCGGGCGGGACACCGGGGAGCTGTTTTTT. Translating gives CSGRDTGELFF.